This TCR beta chain was recovered during a study of blood T cells in healthy people across ages. Whole-study findings and limits: Estimates based on one million T cells were treated as lower bounds. Long-lived and aged donors differed, with more naive CD4+ cells and higher diversity in the long-lived.

It was with a sample-barcoded 5' primer and a J-beta primer mix that a second PCR of roughly 7 to 11 cycles was run. TCRdb analysed the 5' RACE reads with MiXCR anew, one entry per CDR3 protein. The repertoire consists of 580,000 or so distinct CDR3 sequences, with around 48% occurring once and the leading ten covering roughly 24%. The V gene's germline CDR1 is MNHEY and CDR2 SVGAGI. There are 15 residues in the CDR3. V lost 0 bases and J lost 8, with 13 bases in between. The sample holds a few counts of this clonotype. Its antigen remains unknown. V and J are TRBV6-5 and TRBJ1-4; D is uncertain. Material: blood. This clonotype was obtained from an elderly man in good health. The CDR3 bases are TGTGCCAGCAGTTACTCTGGCCAACCAAGCGAAAAACTGTTTTTT. Its translation: CASSYSGQPSEKLFF.